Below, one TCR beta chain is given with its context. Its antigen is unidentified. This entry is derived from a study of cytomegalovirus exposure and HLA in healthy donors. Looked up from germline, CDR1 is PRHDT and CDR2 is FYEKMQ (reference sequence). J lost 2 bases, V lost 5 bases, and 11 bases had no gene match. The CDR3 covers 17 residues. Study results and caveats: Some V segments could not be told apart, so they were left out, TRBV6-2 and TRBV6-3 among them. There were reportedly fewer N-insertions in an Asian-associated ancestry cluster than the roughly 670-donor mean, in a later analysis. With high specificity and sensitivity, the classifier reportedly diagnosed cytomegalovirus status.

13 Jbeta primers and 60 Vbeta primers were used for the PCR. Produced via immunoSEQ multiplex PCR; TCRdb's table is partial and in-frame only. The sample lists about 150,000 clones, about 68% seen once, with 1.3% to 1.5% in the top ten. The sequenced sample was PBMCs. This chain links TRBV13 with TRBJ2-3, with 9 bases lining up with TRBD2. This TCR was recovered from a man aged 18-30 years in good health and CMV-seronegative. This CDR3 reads CASSPPLEREDTDTQYF. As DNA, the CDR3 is TGTGCCAGCAGCCCGCCGTTGGAGCGGGAGGACACAGATACGCAGTATTTT.